The 24 T cell receptor beta chains listed next were all sequenced from one sample in a study of T cell changes during pregnancy in multiple sclerosis. Libraries were prepared by immunoSEQ multiplex PCR; TCRdb keeps only in-frame clonotypes and omits some of them. Of about 48,000 clones listed, just over 85% are singletons. Sequenced here: CD4+ T cells from peripheral blood mononuclear cells, sampled in the second trimester of pregnancy. The receptors come from a female donor with multiple sclerosis, enrolled in a pregnancy study.

The CDR3 DNA follows: TGTGCCATCACGGGTAGCTCCTACAATGAGCAGTTCTTC. This codes for CAITGSSYNEQFF. The chain has TRBV10-3 and TRBJ2-1; D is undetermined. The CDR3 is 13 amino acids. Deletions cut 7 bases from V and 0 bases from J, with 7 bases between. Germline V gene lookup returns CDR1 ENHRY and CDR2 SYGVKD.

The chain uses TRBV4-1 and TRBJ1-1; the D gene is possibly TRBD1 (6 bases). The CDR3 runs to 14 residues. Trimming shortened V by 8 bases and J by 3 bases, and 16 bases separated the two germline ends. Germline CDR1 and CDR2: MGHRA and YSYEKL. The CDR3 DNA reads TGCGCCAGCCGGAACAGGGTTTTGGACACTGAAGCTTTCTTT. Protein sequence: CASRNRVLDTEAFF.

This chain links TRBV2 with TRBJ2-4; 9 positions match TRBD1. The CDR3 covers 19 residues. In germline, CDR1 is SNHLY, CDR2 FYNNEI. With V trimmed by 2 bases and J by 0 bases, 11 bases remained unmatched. CDR3 amino acids: CASSERVGQGLLAKNIQYF. CDR3 nucleotides: TGTGCCAGCAGTGAAAGAGTGGGACAGGGACTCTTAGCCAAAAACATTCAGTACTTC.

The chain couples TRBV7-2 to TRBJ2-7, with D unresolved. The germline V gene has CDR1 SGHTA and CDR2 FQGNSA. Trimming shortened V by 5 bases and J by 2 bases, and 13 bases separated the two germline ends. The CDR3 contains 14 residues. CDR3 sequence: CASSRLATAYEQYF. The DNA for the CDR3 is TGTGCCAGCAGCCGCTTAGCTACGGCCTACGAGCAGTACTTC.

V usage is TRBV2 and J usage is TRBJ2-5; TRBD2 agrees at 11 bases. Trimming at V came to 1 base and at J to 9 bases, leaving 4 bases not matched to a gene. Germline V gene sequence: CDR1 SNHLY, CDR2 FYNNEI. The CDR3 is made up of 14 amino acids. The CDR3 coding sequence is TGTGCCAGCAGTGAAGGACTAGCGGGGCCGCCCCAGTACTTC. It specifies CASSEGLAGPPQYF.

This clone was counted only a few times. This chain connects TRBV18 to TRBJ1-4; D may be TRBD1 (5 bases). CDR3 length: 15 residues. CDR1 is KGHSH and CDR2 is LQKENI in the germline V gene. V gave up 4 bases and J gave up 3 bases, with 12 bases separating them. CDR3 DNA: TGTGCCAGCTCACAGGGGCGGACCTCTAATGAAAAACTGTTTTTT. This translates into CASSQGRTSNEKLFF.

V is TRBV7-2 and J is TRBJ1-4; 7 nucleotides agree with TRBD1. The germline gives CDR1 SGHTA, CDR2 FQGNSA. The CDR3 loop spans 14 amino acids. Trimming cost V 5 bases and J 3 bases; bases outside gene matches: 3. CDR3 bases: TGTGCCAGCAGCGCCGGGACAGCTAATGAAAAACTGTTTTTT. Protein: CASSAGTANEKLFF.

A single count supports this clone. Sequence at one end of the junction differs from germline and may be a read error. The genes are TRBV4-3 and TRBJ2-1; 11 bases line up with TRBD1. This CDR3 has 18 amino acids. CDR1 LGHNA and CDR2 YSLEER come from the germline V gene. CDR3 sequence: CASSPGYGTGGSFNEQFF. The CDR3 nucleotides read TGCGCCAGCAGCCCAGGCTATGGGACAGGGGGTTCCTTCAATGAGCAGTTCTTC.

The chain is built from TRBV19 and TRBJ1-2, with no clear D. The V gene's germline CDR1 is LNHDA and CDR2 SQIVND (reference sequence). The length of the CDR3 is 12 residues. V dropped 5 bases and J dropped 2 bases, with 6 bases sitting between them. The CDR3 is CASSGRNYGYTF. The CDR3 DNA is TGTGCCAGTAGTGGGAGAAACTATGGCTACACCTTC.

This clone has just a few counts. CDR3 residues: CAWTRVRGLEETQYF. The CDR3 DNA reads as TGTGCCTGGACTCGGGTCAGGGGGTTGGAAGAGACCCAGTACTTC. V and J are TRBV30 and TRBJ2-5, with 7 bases fitting TRBD1. The V segment lost 4 bases and the J segment 3 bases; nucleotides outside the gene matches: 11. This CDR3 spans 15 amino acids. Germline V CDR1 and CDR2: GTSNPN, SVGIG (reference sequence). Based on the CDR3 plus reference TRBV30 and TRBJ2-5, the full variable domain is SQTIHQWPATLVQPVGSPLSLECTVEGTSNPNLYWYRQAAGRGLQLLFYSVGIGQISSEVPQNLSASRPQDRQFILSSKKLLLSDSGFYLCAWTRVRGLEETQYFGPGTRLLVL.

This clone showed up just once. The chain employs TRBV2 and TRBJ1-2, with D unresolved. The V gene's germline CDR1 is SNHLY and CDR2 FYNNEI. The CDR3 extends over 13 amino acids. V gave up 7 bases and J gave up 2 bases, with 11 bases separating them. The CDR3 DNA is TGTGCCAGCACTCACAGAGAGAACTATGGCTACACCTTC. Its protein is CASTHRENYGYTF.

The chain has TRBV10-1 and TRBJ2-1; TRBD1 might be the D (5 bases). This CDR3 is 13 amino acids long. Deletions cut 3 bases from V and 8 bases from J, with 11 bases between. From germline, CDR1 is WNHNN and CDR2 SYGVQD (reference sequence). The CDR3 coding sequence is TGCGCCAGCAGTGAAGGGGCACGGGATGAGCAGTTCTTC. It is translated as CASSEGARDEQFF.

The chain recombines TRBV28 with TRBJ1-5, with 8 bases lining up with TRBD1. This CDR3 has 16 amino acids. Germline V lookup: CDR1 MDHEN, CDR2 SYDVKM. Germline trimming cut 4 bases from V and 4 bases from J; bases unmatched to any gene: 9. The CDR3 nucleotides are TGTGCCAGCAGTTCTCCCACGGGACAGGCAAATCAGCCCCAGCATTTT. Amino acid sequence: CASSSPTGQANQPQHF.

The chain recombines TRBV19 with TRBJ1-3; 7 nucleotides agree with TRBD1. Losses at the gene ends were 9 bases for V and 0 bases for J; bases not matched to a gene: 8. Germline V gene data show CDR1 as LNHDA and CDR2 as SQIVND (reference sequence). The length of the CDR3 is 15 residues. Here the CDR3 reads CASAADRASGNTIYF. In DNA, the CDR3 is TGTGCCAGCGCCGCCGACAGGGCCTCTGGAAACACCATATATTTT.

This clone was picked up a small number of times. The J gene is TRBJ1-1, the V gene TRBV13; D is undetermined. Germline V gene lookup returns CDR1 PRHDT and CDR2 FYEKMQ (reference sequence). With 3 bases removed from V and 1 base from J, the gap between germline ends came to 12 bases. The CDR3 sequence is 15 residues long. As DNA, the CDR3 is TGTGCCAGCAGCTTTTCACCTAGGAGGAACACTGAAGCTTTCTTT. This encodes CASSFSPRRNTEAFF.

J is TRBJ2-1 and V is TRBV5-1, with 8 nucleotides matching TRBD2. This CDR3 is 16 amino acids long. Unmatched junction bases numbered 13, after V lost 3 bases and J lost 8 bases. Germline values: CDR1 SGHRS, CDR2 YFSETQ. This CDR3 is CASSSMASGLRDEQFF. CDR3 coding DNA: TGCGCCAGCAGCTCAATGGCTAGCGGGTTAAGGGATGAGCAGTTCTTC.

The rearrangement joins TRBV4-1 to TRBJ2-7; 9 bases are a match to TRBD1. After removal of 3 bases from V and 4 bases from J, the junction contained 7 bases not matched to a gene. The CDR3 is 15 residues long. Germline assignment: CDR1 MGHRA and CDR2 YSYEKL. For the CDR3, the DNA is TGCGCCAGCAGCCACCCGGGACAGGGTGGATACGAGCAGTACTTC. It specifies CASSHPGQGGYEQYF.

The J gene is TRBJ1-1, the V gene TRBV12-5, with TRBD1 as a possible D gene (5 bases). The germline V and J ends were trimmed by 6 bases and 6 bases, with 11 bases remaining between them. CDR3 length: 12 residues. Per the germline V gene, CDR1 is LGHNT and CDR2 is FRNRAP. CDR3 region: CASGGDSSEAFF. CDR3 in DNA: TGTGCTAGTGGAGGTGACAGTTCTGAAGCTTTCTTT.

This chain joins TRBV7-9 and TRBJ1-3; 7 positions match TRBD1. CDR1 is SEHNR and CDR2 is FQNEAQ in the germline V gene (reference sequence). Trimming cost V 5 bases and J 15 bases; bases outside gene matches: 13. CDR3 size: 13 residues. The CDR3 loop reads CASSSRGTSPKYF. CDR3 sequence (DNA): TGTGCCAGCAGCAGCAGGGGGACCTCCCCCAAATATTTT.

The chain carries TRBV5-4 and TRBJ2-7, with 8 nucleotides matching TRBD2. V was pared by 4 bases and J by 5 bases, with 8 bases of the junction left unmatched. This CDR3 comprises 14 residues. Per germline, CDR1 SGHNT and CDR2 YYREEE (reference sequence). The CDR3 protein is CASSPRTSIHEQYF. The CDR3 nucleotides read TGTGCCAGCAGCCCGCGGACTAGCATCCACGAGCAGTACTTC.

The chain carries TRBV4-3 and TRBJ2-2; the match to TRBD2 covers 7 bases. The V gene end was trimmed by 2 bases and the J gene end by 5 bases; junction bases not matched to a gene: 8. This CDR3 region has 16 residues. Germline V gives CDR1 LGHNA, CDR2 YSLEER. The CDR3 DNA reads TGCGCCAGCAGCCAAACGGCGGGGGTTCCAACCGGGGAGCTGTTTTTT. Translated: CASSQTAGVPTGELFF.

This rearrangement joins TRBV19 to TRBJ2-3; D is undetermined. The CDR3 length is 15 residues. V lost 3 bases and J 0 bases, leaving 10 bases between the germline ends. The germline V gene encodes CDR1 LNHDA and CDR2 SQIVND (reference sequence). The CDR3 DNA follows: TGTGCCAGTAGTATTTTAGACGGGAGCACAGATACGCAGTATTTT. Its protein is CASSILDGSTDTQYF. The complete variable domain, with remaining parts taken from reference TRBV19 and TRBJ2-3, reads DGGITQSPKYLFRKEGQNVTLSCEQNLNHDAMYWYRQDPGQGLRLIYYSQIVNDFQKGDIAEGYSVSREKKESFPLTVTSAQKNPTAFYLCASSILDGSTDTQYFGPGTRLTVL.

V usage is TRBV19 and J usage is TRBJ2-1, with D possibly TRBD1 on 5 matching bases. CDR1 and CDR2 from the germline V gene are LNHDA and SQIVND (reference sequence). The ends were cut back, 3 bases at V and 10 bases at J, with 16 bases in the middle. There are 14 residues in the CDR3. The CDR3 reads CASSISTPTVEQFF. CDR3 in DNA: TGTGCCAGTAGTATCTCCACCCCGACAGTAGAGCAGTTCTTC.

This sequence joins TRBV4-1 and TRBJ2-7; 7 positions agree with TRBD2. The CDR3 is 13 residues long. Germline CDR1 reads MGHRA; CDR2 reads YSYEKL. The V gene end was trimmed by 3 bases and the J gene end by 3 bases; junction bases not matched to a gene: 2. CDR3: CASSHTGGYEQYF. In DNA, the CDR3 is TGCGCCAGCAGCCATACGGGAGGCTACGAGCAGTACTTC.